Below, 13 T cell receptor beta chains from the same sample are listed, as sequenced in a study of T cell repertoires in cytomegalovirus infection. Each CDR3 protein is one row after TCRdb ran MiXCR on the reads. The sample records around 130,000 distinct CDR3 sequences, less than 9.5% being singletons. The sample taken for sequencing was PBMCs. All receptors come from a human donor in good health (CMV status not recorded). Some clones in this sample may be carry-over from other donors' samples.

This clonotype was picked up many times. This chain connects TRBV19 to TRBJ1-4; D may be TRBD1 (6 bases). Trimming shortened V by 4 bases and J by 0 bases, and 9 bases separated the two germline ends. The CDR3 has 15 amino acids. The germline V gene encodes CDR1 LNHDA and CDR2 SQIVND (reference sequence). In DNA form, the CDR3 reads TGTGCCAGTAGTAGAAACAGGGCAACTAATGAAAAACTGTTTTTT. Protein product: CASSRNRATNEKLFF.

In its sample, this clonotype was seen many times. The genes are TRBV2 and TRBJ2-2, with 7 bases identical to TRBD2. The CDR3 is 15 amino acids. V lost 4 bases, J lost 2 bases, and 4 bases stayed unmatched. Germline lookup yields CDR1 SNHLY and CDR2 FYNNEI. Here the CDR3 DNA reads TGTGCCAGCAGTGCGGGAGGAAAAAACACCGGGGAGCTGTTTTTT. It is translated as CASSAGGKNTGELFF.

This clonotype has a count of ten or more. The V and J genes are TRBV6-6 and TRBJ1-5; 7 bases align to TRBD1. Germline V CDR1 and CDR2: MNHNY, SVGAGI (reference sequence). This CDR3 spans 15 amino acids. The V gene end was trimmed by 8 bases and the J gene end by 4 bases; junction bases not matched to a gene: 11. As DNA, the CDR3 is TGTGCCAGCGCGGGAGACAGGGTACCTAATCAGCCCCAGCATTTT. Protein product: CASAGDRVPNQPQHF.

This clonotype was seen ten or more times. The chain recombines TRBV27 with TRBJ2-3, with 10 positions matching TRBD2. CDR3 size: 19 residues. Germline CDR1 reads MNHEY; CDR2 reads SMNVEV (reference sequence). V gave up 2 bases and J gave up 0 bases; unmatched junction bases: 11. This chain's CDR3 is CASSLPPLVAGGSTDTQYF. CDR3 nucleotides: TGTGCCAGCAGTTTACCACCCTTGGTAGCGGGGGGCAGCACAGATACGCAGTATTTT.

This clonotype was counted at least ten times. The chain carries TRBV4-1 and TRBJ1-5, with unresolved D. Germline values: CDR1 MGHRA, CDR2 YSYEKL. The CDR3 has 13 amino acids. V was cut by 0 bases and J by 10 bases, with 10 bases left in between. The CDR3 DNA sequence: TGCGCCAGCAGCCAAGATACCCCACTACCCCAGCATTTT. Its translation: CASSQDTPLPQHF.

The sample holds many counts of this clonotype. The J gene is TRBJ2-7, the V gene TRBV7-2; no definite D call. CDR1 is SGHTA, CDR2 FQGNSA, per germline. The CDR3 totals 13 residues. V shed 4 bases and J shed 0 bases, with 7 bases lying between them. The CDR3 here is CASSSPNSYEQYF. The DNA of the CDR3 is TGTGCCAGCAGCTCCCCCAACTCCTACGAGCAGTACTTC.

On this clonotype: This could be a read error, since a much larger clone is one nucleotide away. No conserved phenylalanine or tryptophan ends this CDR3, so it is likely a read error. This chain connects TRBV6-2 or TRBV6-3 to TRBJ1-1, with D possibly matching TRBD1 (6 bases). The V gene's germline CDR1 is MNHEY and CDR2 SVGEGT. V lost 6 bases and J lost 4, with 15 bases in between. This CDR3 comprises 14 residues. CDR3 in amino acids: CASRPSQGLTEAFL. CDR3 coding DNA: TGTGCCAGCAGGCCCTCACAGGGACTCACTGAAGCTTTCCTT.

This clonotype was counted many times. The V and J genes are TRBV7-6 and TRBJ2-3, with 7 nucleotides matching TRBD1. From germline, CDR1 is SGHVS and CDR2 FNYEAQ. The CDR3 sequence is 18 residues long. V lost 2 bases to trimming and J lost 0 bases; unmatched junction nucleotides: 11. As DNA, the CDR3 is TGTGCCAGCAGCTTAAGGCAGGGGGATGGCATTAGCACAGATACGCAGTATTTT. Encoded protein: CASSLRQGDGISTDTQYF.

V gene TRBV20-1 combines with J gene TRBJ2-1, with 7 positions matching TRBD2. Germline lookup yields CDR1 DFQATT and CDR2 SNEGSKA (reference sequence). The V and J ends lost 3 bases and 1 base, in that order; junction bases with no gene match: 3. The CDR3 is made up of 14 amino acids. The chain's CDR3 is CSARGGDSYNEQFF. Written as DNA, the CDR3 is TGCAGTGCTAGGGGGGGGGATTCCTACAATGAGCAGTTCTTC.

There are many counts of this clonotype. J is TRBJ1-5 and V is TRBV27; D is unresolved. Looked up from germline, CDR1 is MNHEY and CDR2 is SMNVEV (reference sequence). CDR3 size: 14 residues. V lost 8 bases and J 7 bases, leaving 18 bases between the germline ends. The CDR3 DNA is TGTGCCAGCCCCAATGCCCCGGGCGGACAGCCCCAGCATTTT. Amino acids: CASPNAPGGQPQHF.

This clonotype was counted many times. The rearrangement joins TRBV20-1 to TRBJ2-5, with TRBD2 identical over 11 bases. Trimming removed 0 bases from V and 4 bases from J; junction bases left unmatched: 13. Per the germline V gene, CDR1 is DFQATT and CDR2 is SNEGSKA (reference sequence). The CDR3 sequence is 18 residues long. The DNA for the CDR3 is TGCAGTGCTAGAGATCTTACCGTTAGCGGGGGGGCCAGAGAGACCCAGTACTTC. Protein: CSARDLTVSGGARETQYF.

This clonotype was detected ten times or more. The chain is built from TRBV6-6 and TRBJ2-2; 7 bases are a match to TRBD1. Germline loops: CDR1 MNHNY, CDR2 SVGAGI (reference sequence). This CDR3 region has 15 residues. The trim removed 10 bases at V and 2 bases at J, leaving 10 bases unmatched. The DNA of the CDR3 is TGTGCCACAGGGGGAGAGGTCCGTAACACCGGGGAGCTGTTTTTT. It yields the protein CATGGEVRNTGELFF.

This clonotype has just a few counts. This chain uses TRBV15 with TRBJ2-1; 8 nucleotides line up with TRBD2. This CDR3 has 14 residues. Losses at the gene ends were 6 bases for V and 3 bases for J; bases not matched to a gene: 4. The germline gives CDR1 LNHNV, CDR2 YYDKDF (reference sequence). For the CDR3, the DNA is TGTGCCACCAGTAGCGGGGTTTTCTACAATGAGCAGTTCTTC. Translated: CATSSGVFYNEQFF.